The present entry profiles one T cell receptor (beta chain) with its context. The antigen remains unidentified. This record comes from a study of CD8+ T cells in alopecia areata. Study-wide context: People stayed on tofacitinib for 6 to 18 months, then stopped the drug for 6 months.

The CDR3 contains 16 residues. Trimming at V came to 0 bases and at J to 9 bases, leaving 4 bases not matched to a gene. Germline V gene sequence: CDR1 SGHDN, CDR2 FVKESK. Study-wide findings and caveats: Mice showed clearer TCR sharing than patients did, a gap that was possibly HLA-related.

The treatment is: oral pan-JAK inhibitor, 5-10 mg twice daily. The authors extracted RNA and reverse transcribed it into cDNA as the sequencing template. Sequencing was performed with immunoSEQ multiplex PCR; in TCRdb, only in-frame clones are kept and a portion is missing. The sample lists 200,000 to 250,000 clones, approximately 72% occurring once. The sample consisted of CD4+ T cells sorted from blood, taken at approximately week 42, from a patient treated with tofacitinib. This TCR derives from a human donor with alopecia areata. V and J are TRBV14 and TRBJ1-6, with TRBD1 matching over 11 bases. The CDR3 DNA is TGTGCCAGCAGCCAAGAGAGGACAGGGGGCTCTTCACCCCTCCACTTT. Translation: CASSQERTGGSSPLHF.